Sequencing of this TCR beta chain was carried out in a study of blood T cell repertoires in COVID-19. Study-wide background: The cDNA or gDNA used as material had been derived from T cells, B-cell-depleted T cells, or PBMCs.

V dropped 9 bases and J dropped 4; count of bases not matched to a gene: 7. The germline V gene has CDR1 LNHNV and CDR2 YYDKDF (reference sequence). The CDR3 is made up of 13 amino acids. The repertoire was sequenced with immunoSEQ multiplex PCR; TCRdb's copy has only in-frame clones and lacks some. The table lists about 140,000 clones, 84% of them singletons, with about 1.5% in the top ten. The V and J genes are TRBV15 and TRBJ2-7; the match to TRBD1 covers 9 bases. Sequencing input: PBMCs or T cells enriched from blood (not recorded which). This receptor was taken from a young woman who had been exposed to COVID-19. CDR3 amino acids: CATSPGQGYEQYF. Here the CDR3 DNA reads TGTGCCACGTCGCCGGGACAGGGATACGAGCAGTACTTC.